This T cell receptor beta chain originates from a study of patients and donors after allogeneic stem cell transplantation. MiXCR, run by TCRdb on the RT-PCR reads, gives a single entry per CDR3 protein. The sample lists roughly 230,000 distinct CDR3 sequences, around an eighth occurring once. Germline V gene data show CDR1 as DFQATT and CDR2 as SNEGSKA (reference sequence). V lost 1 base and J lost 4; bases outside the gene matches: 9. CDR3 length: 16 amino acids. This clonotype originated in a human donor who was either an allogeneic HSCT recipient or a stem cell or donor lymphocyte infusion donor (not recorded which). It is not recorded whose cells these are; they may come from a transplant donor. This sequence joins TRBV20-1 and TRBJ2-3, with TRBD2 identical over 9 bases. Sequenced: blood, either unsorted or a sorted T cell fraction (not recorded which). The CDR3 protein is CSARARPSGGSDTQYF. Here the CDR3 DNA reads TGCAGTGCTAGAGCCCGACCGAGCGGGGGGTCAGATACGCAGTATTTT.